This T cell receptor (beta chain) was documented in a study of memory CD4+ T cells and cytomegalovirus serostatus. Assay: immunoSEQ multiplex PCR; the TCRdb copy retains only in-frame clones and omits some. The sample comprises about 44,000 clones, about four fifths of which are singletons, and about 1.1% rests with the top ten. Per the germline V gene, CDR1 is LNHDA and CDR2 is SQIVND (reference sequence). V shed 4 bases and J shed 8 bases, with 8 bases lying between them. This CDR3 contains 12 residues. The sort gate was single viable CD3+CD4+CD8-CD45RO+ cells for memory CD4+ T cells. After thawing, CD4+ T cells were positively selected.

The chain carries TRBV19 and TRBJ1-4, with unresolved D. The sample comprised memory CD4+ T cells from blood. The TCR originated in an adult in good health and CMV-seronegative. DNA of the CDR3: TGTGCCAGTAGTACCCAGACGGAAAAACTGTTTTTT. Protein: CASSTQTEKLFF.